This TCR beta chain was sequenced for a study of CXCR3-negative and CXCR3-positive naive CD8 T cells. The study, taken as a whole, reports: High diversity, comparable across both naive subsets, contrasted with much lower diversity in memory CD8+ cells.

This CDR3 is built from 13 residues. UMI-labeled TRB cDNA libraries were prepared by 5' RACE. TCRdb reanalyzed the 5' RACE reads and collapses them to one entry per CDR3 protein, without DNA. The sample features around 47,000 distinct CDR3 sequences, with roughly 14% in its top ten. About this clonotype itself: What it binds is unknown.

Sequenced input: memory CD8+ T cells from blood. V gene TRBV12-3 or TRBV12-4 combines with J gene TRBJ1-1; TCRdb indicates TRBD1, and absent DNA this call remains unverified. The sequence derives from a human donor in good health. Some clones in this sample may be carry-over from other donors' samples. CDR3 sequence: CASRKLGQSEAFF.